Listed below are T cell receptor beta chains from one sample, sequenced in a study of blood T cell repertoires in COVID-19. This table comes from immunoSEQ multiplex PCR, and its TCRdb copy is limited to in-frame clones, with some not included. The sample holds around 170,000 clones, approximately 84% seen once. The sample taken for sequencing was peripheral blood. The source is a man aged 18 to 29 with active or convalescent COVID-19. CDR3s include the opening cysteine and the closing phenylalanine or tryptophan. Only part of the rows carry a size: once, few, many, or a class if the clone is expanded.

size,J,V,CDR3
.,TRBJ2-3,TRBV10-3,CAINGQGTQSTDTQYF
.,TRBJ1-6,TRBV19,CASSINQGGSPLHF
.,TRBJ1-6,TRBV2,CASSGDSNSPLHF
.,TRBJ2-1,TRBV7-3,CASSPLAGGPLEQFF
.,TRBJ1-6,TRBV28,CASKTDGPGQFISPLHF
.,TRBJ2-1,TRBV5-6,CASSLFHSGGPGYEQFF
.,TRBJ1-3,TRBV28,CASSYLSGSGNTIYF
.,TRBJ1-3,TRBV28,CASTPRAISGNTIYF
.,TRBJ2-5,TRBV12-5,CASETTGREETQYF
.,TRBJ1-1,TRBV27,CASSLIGFGESTEAFF
few,TRBJ2-3,TRBV19,CASSSAATGGRGTQYF
.,TRBJ2-7,TRBV7-9,CASSPGGLGGEQYF
.,TRBJ2-7,TRBV12-3/TRBV12-4,CASRQGAYEQYF
.,TRBJ1-1,TRBV6-6,CASSFSRGTEAFF
few,TRBJ1-5,TRBV25-1,CASSESGGIGNQPQHF
.,TRBJ2-3,TRBV5-1,CASSLGRGDTQYF
.,TRBJ2-7,TRBV3-1/TRBV3-2,CASSEQGADPPPDEQYF
.,TRBJ1-2,TRBV9,CASSANRGLGYGYTF
.,TRBJ1-5,TRBV28,CASSFLANNQPQHF
.,TRBJ2-7,TRBV29-1,CSVVQGTYEQYF
.,TRBJ1-1,TRBV2,CASRGIGTGSTEAFF
.,TRBJ1-5,TRBV19,CASSWTGSQPQHF
.,TRBJ2-2,TRBV15,CATSSRRGTGLSGELFF
few,TRBJ2-3,TRBV6-5,CASRTGGTDTQYF
.,TRBJ2-5,TRBV5-6,CASSLITGGQETQYF
.,TRBJ2-7,TRBV19,CASSSTGFSNEQYF
.,TRBJ2-1,TRBV21-1,CASSKVPGLAGGTDEQFF
.,TRBJ1-4,TRBV7-2,CASSLDFARMEKLFF
once,TRBJ2-3,TRBV5-1,CASSLPGGTDTQYF
.,TRBJ1-2,TRBV7-2,CASSYSRNNYGYTF
.,TRBJ1-1,TRBV19,CASSIRTGPTEAFF
.,TRBJ1-1,TRBV28,CASSLSAPEAFF
once,TRBJ2-1,TRBV15,CATSRDASGGREQFF
.,TRBJ2-7,TRBV12-2,CASRSGTYEQYF
.,TRBJ1-2,TRBV6-5,CASSYQGNYGYTF
.,TRBJ1-4,TRBV12-2,CASRSGTGGVIKTNEKLFF
.,TRBJ1-6,TRBV21-1,CASSQSRQVDNSPLHF
.,TRBJ2-7,TRBV6-2/TRBV6-3,CASSRGFYEQYF
.,TRBJ1-1,TRBV24-1,CATSDPYRENTEAFF
.,TRBJ2-3,TRBV28,CASSLLTATGQYF
.,TRBJ2-1,TRBV30,CAWSVGSASYNEQFF
once,TRBJ2-7,TRBV15,CATSRETSGSYEQYF
.,TRBJ2-5,TRBV12-5,CASGFSGGALETQYF
.,TRBJ1-2,TRBV7-9,CASSPRQGLLGYTF
.,TRBJ2-5,TRBV3-1/TRBV3-2,CASSQVGTDQETQYF
.,TRBJ1-5,TRBV4-3,CASSQDEYVAGLQPQHF
.,TRBJ1-5,TRBV12-3/TRBV12-4,CASSFGVLGPQHF
.,TRBJ1-3,TRBV11-2,CASSLRRASSGNTIYF
.,TRBJ1-1,TRBV10-3,CASSGQGTTEAFF
.,TRBJ1-4,TRBV4-1,CASSPRSDFEKLFF
.,TRBJ2-1,TRBV29-1,CSVDRGTDEQFF
.,TRBJ2-7,TRBV5-6,CASSLAPGGEQYF
once,TRBJ1-2,TRBV2,CASSVGSNYGYTF
.,TRBJ2-2,TRBV5-4,CASSSRGGFTGELFF
.,TRBJ2-1,TRBV25-1,CASSVLGLSSYNEQFF
.,TRBJ2-2,TRBV7-9,CASSLARHPNTGELFF
.,TRBJ2-5,TRBV5-1,CASSLEGPQETQYF
few,TRBJ1-2,TRBV7-2,CASSYQGDRYGYTF